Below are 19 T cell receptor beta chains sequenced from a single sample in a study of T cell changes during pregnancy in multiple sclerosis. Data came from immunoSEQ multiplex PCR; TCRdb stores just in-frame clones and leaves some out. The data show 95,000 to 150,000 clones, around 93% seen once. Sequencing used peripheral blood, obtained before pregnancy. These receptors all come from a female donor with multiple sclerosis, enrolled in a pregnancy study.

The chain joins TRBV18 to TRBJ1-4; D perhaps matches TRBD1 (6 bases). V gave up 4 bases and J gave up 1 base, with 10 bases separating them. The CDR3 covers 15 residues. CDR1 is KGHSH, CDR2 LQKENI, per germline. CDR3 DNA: TGTGCCAGCTCACTACAGGGACGAACTAATGAAAAACTGTTTTTT. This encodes CASSLQGRTNEKLFF.

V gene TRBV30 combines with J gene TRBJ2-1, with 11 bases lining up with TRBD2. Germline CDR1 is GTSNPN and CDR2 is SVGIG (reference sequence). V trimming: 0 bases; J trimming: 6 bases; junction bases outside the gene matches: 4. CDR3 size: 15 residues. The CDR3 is CAWSVGTSGLNEQFF. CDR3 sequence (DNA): TGTGCCTGGAGTGTCGGGACTAGCGGTCTCAATGAGCAGTTCTTC.

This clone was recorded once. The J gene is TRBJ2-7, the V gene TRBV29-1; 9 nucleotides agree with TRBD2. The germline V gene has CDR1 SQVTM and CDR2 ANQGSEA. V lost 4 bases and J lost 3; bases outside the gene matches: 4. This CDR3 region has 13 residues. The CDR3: CSVAGTSIYEQYF. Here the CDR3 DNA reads TGCAGCGTTGCCGGGACTAGCATCTACGAGCAGTACTTC.

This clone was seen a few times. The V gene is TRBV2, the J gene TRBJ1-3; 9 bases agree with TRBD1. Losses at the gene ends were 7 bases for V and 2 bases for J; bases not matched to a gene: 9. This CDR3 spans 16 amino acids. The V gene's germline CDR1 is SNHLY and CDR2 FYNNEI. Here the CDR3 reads CASTRTRQGAGNTIYF. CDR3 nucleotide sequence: TGTGCCAGCACCAGAACTCGACAGGGGGCTGGAAACACCATATATTTT.

The CDR3 spells CASSMGTGGEEGQPQHF. CDR3 in DNA: TGTGCCAGTAGTATGGGGACAGGGGGCGAAGAAGGTCAGCCCCAGCATTTT. This chain uses TRBV19 with TRBJ1-5; 12 nucleotides agree with TRBD1. J lost 6 bases, V lost 3 bases, and 9 bases had no gene match. This CDR3 region has 17 residues. Germline assignment: CDR1 LNHDA and CDR2 SQIVND (reference sequence).

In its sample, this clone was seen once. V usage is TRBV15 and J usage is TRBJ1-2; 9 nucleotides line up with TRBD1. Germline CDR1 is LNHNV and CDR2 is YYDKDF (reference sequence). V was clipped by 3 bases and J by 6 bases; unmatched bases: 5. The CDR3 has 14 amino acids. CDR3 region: CATSRGWTGDGYTF. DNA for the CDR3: TGTGCCACCAGCAGGGGGTGGACAGGGGATGGCTACACCTTC.

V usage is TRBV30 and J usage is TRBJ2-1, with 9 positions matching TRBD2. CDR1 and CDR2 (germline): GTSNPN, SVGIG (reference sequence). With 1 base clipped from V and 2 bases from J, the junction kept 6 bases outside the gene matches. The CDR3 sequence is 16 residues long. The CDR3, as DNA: TGTGCCTGGAGTGCAATTAGCGGGGGCCCCTACAATGAGCAGTTCTTC. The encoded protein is CAWSAISGGPYNEQFF. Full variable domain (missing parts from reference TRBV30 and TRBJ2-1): SQTIHQWPATLVQPVGSPLSLECTVEGTSNPNLYWYRQAAGRGLQLLFYSVGIGQISSEVPQNLSASRPQDRQFILSSKKLLLSDSGFYLCAWSAISGGPYNEQFFGPGTRLTVL.

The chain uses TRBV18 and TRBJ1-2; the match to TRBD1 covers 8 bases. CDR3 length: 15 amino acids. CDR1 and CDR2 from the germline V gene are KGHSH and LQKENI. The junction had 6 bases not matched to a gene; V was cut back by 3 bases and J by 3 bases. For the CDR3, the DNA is TGTGCCAGCTCACCTTTGCCGGGACAGGACTATGGCTACACCTTC. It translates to CASSPLPGQDYGYTF.

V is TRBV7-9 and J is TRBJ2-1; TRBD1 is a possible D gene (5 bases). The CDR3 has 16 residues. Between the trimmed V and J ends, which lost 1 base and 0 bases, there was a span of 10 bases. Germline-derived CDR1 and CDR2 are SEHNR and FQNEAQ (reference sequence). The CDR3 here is CASSLERRVSYNEQFF. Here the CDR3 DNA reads TGTGCCAGCAGCTTAGAGCGCAGGGTCTCCTACAATGAGCAGTTCTTC.

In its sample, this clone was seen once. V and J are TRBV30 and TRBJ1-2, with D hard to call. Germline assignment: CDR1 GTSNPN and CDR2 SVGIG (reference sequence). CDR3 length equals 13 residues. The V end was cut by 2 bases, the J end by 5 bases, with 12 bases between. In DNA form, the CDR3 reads TGTGCCTGGAGTTCGGCAGGTTTTTATGGCTACACCTTC. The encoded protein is CAWSSAGFYGYTF.

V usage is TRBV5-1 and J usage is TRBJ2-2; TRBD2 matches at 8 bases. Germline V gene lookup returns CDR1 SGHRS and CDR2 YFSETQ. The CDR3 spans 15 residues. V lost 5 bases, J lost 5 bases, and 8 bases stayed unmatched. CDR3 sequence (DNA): TGCGCCAGCAGGTCGAGCGGGGGAAGGACCGGGGAGCTGTTTTTT. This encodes CASRSSGGRTGELFF.

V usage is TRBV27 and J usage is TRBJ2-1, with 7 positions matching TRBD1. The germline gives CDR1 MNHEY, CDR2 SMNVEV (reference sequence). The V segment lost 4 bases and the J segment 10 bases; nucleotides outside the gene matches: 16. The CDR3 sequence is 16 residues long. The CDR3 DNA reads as TGTGCCAGCAGTTCTCAAACAGGGGCCGCGTTGGTCGAGCAGTTCTTC. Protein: CASSSQTGAALVEQFF.

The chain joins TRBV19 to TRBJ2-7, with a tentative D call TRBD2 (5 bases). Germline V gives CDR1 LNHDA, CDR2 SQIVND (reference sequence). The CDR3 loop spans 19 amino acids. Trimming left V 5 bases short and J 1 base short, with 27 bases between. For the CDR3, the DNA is TGTGCCAGTAGTGCCGCCGTCTCCGTAGAGGGCGTCTTTTCCTACGAGCAGTACTTC. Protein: CASSAAVSVEGVFSYEQYF.

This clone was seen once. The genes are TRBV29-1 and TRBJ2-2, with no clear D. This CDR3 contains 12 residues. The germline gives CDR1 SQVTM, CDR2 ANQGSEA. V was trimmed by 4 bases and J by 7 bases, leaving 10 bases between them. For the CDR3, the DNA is TGCAGCGTTGCCCCAGAAAACGGGGAGCTGTTTTTT. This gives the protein CSVAPENGELFF.

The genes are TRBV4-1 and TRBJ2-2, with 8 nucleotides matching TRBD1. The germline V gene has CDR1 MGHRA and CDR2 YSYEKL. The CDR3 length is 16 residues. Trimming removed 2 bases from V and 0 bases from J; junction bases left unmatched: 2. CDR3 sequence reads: CASSQLGQANTGELFF. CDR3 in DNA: TGCGCCAGCAGCCAATTGGGACAGGCGAACACCGGGGAGCTGTTTTTT.

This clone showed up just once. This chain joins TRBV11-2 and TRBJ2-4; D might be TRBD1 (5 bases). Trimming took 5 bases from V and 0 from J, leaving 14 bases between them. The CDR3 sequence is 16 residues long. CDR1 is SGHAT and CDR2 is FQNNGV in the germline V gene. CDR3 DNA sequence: TGTGCCAGCAGCCCGCCACAGGCTCTAGCCAAAAACATTCAGTACTTC. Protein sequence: CASSPPQALAKNIQYF.

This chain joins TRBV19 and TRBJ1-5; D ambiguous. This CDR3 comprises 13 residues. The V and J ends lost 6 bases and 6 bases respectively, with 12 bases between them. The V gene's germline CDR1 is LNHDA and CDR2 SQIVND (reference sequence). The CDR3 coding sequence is TGTGCCAGTAGGGGCACCGGTGCTCAGCCCCAGCATTTT. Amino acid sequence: CASRGTGAQPQHF.

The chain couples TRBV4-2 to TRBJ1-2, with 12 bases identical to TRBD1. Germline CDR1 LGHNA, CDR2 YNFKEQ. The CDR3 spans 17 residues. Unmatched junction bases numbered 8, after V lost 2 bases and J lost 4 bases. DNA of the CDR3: TGTGCCAGCAGCCAAAGTGGGACAGGGGGCGCAGGCTATGGCTACACCTTC. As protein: CASSQSGTGGAGYGYTF.

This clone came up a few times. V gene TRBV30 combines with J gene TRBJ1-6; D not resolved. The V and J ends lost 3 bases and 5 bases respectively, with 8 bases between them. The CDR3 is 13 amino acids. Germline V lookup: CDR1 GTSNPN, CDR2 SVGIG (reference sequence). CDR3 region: CAWRSSDNSPLHF. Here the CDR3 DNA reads TGTGCCTGGAGGAGCAGCGATAATTCACCCCTCCACTTT.